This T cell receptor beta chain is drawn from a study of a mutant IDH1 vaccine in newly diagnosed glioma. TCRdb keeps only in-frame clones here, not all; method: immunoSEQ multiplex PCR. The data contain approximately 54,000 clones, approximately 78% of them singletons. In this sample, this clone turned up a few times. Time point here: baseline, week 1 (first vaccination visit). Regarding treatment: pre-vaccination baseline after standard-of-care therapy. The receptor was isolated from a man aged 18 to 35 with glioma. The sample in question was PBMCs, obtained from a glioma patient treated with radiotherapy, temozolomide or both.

The CDR3 is CASSVGPSPEAFF. The CDR3 coding sequence is TGTGCCAGCAGCGTAGGTCCCTCTCCTGAAGCTTTCTTT. The V call is TRBV9, the J call TRBJ1-1, with D hard to call. The CDR3 loop spans 13 amino acids. Germline loops: CDR1 SGDLS, CDR2 YYNGEE. V was shortened by 0 bases and J by 6 bases, with 9 bases between the two germline ends.